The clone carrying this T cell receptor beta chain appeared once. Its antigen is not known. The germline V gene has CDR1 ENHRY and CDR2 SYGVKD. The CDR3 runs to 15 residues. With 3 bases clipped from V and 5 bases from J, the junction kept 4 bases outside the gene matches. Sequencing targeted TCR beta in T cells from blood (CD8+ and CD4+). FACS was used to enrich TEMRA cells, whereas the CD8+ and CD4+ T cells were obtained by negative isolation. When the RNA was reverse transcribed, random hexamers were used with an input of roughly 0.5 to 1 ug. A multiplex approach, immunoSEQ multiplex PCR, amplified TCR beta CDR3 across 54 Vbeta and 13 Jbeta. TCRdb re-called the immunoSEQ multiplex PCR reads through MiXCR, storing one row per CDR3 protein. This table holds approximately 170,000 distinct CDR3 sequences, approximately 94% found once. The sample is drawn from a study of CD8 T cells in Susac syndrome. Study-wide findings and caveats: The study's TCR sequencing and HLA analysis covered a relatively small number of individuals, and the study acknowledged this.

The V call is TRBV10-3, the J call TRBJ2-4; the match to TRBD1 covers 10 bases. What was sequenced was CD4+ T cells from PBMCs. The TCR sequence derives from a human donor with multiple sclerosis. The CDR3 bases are TGTGCCATCAGTGACGCCGGGACAGGGGAAAACATTCAGTACTTC. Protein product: CAISDAGTGENIQYF.